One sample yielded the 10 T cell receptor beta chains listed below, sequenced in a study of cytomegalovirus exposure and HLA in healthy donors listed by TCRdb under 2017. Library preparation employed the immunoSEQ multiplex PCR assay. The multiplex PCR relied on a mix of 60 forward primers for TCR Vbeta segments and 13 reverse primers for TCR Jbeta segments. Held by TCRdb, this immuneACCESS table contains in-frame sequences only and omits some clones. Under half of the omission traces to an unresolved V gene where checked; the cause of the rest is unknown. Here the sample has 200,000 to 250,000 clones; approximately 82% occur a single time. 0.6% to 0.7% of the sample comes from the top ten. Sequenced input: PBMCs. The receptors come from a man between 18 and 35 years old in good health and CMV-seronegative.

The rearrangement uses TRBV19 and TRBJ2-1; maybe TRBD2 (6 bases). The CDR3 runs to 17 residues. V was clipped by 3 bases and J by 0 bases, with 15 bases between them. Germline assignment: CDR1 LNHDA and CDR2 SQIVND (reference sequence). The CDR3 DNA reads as TGTGCCAGTAGTATTTCTCTCCTAGCGAGCTCCTACAATGAGCAGTTCTTC. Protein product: CASSISLLASSYNEQFF.

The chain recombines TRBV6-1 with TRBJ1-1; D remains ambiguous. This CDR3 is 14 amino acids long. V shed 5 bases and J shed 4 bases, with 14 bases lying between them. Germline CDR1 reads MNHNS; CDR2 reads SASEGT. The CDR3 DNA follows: TGTGCCAGCAGTTCTTTTGGTGCGGGCACTGAAGCTTTCTTT. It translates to CASSSFGAGTEAFF.

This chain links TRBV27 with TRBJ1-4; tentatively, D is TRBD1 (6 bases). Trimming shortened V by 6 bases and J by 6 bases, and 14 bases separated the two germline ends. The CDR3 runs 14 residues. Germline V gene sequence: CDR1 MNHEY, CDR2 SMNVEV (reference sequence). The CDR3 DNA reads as TGTGCCAGCAGCCTGGCGGGGGGCGATGAAAAACTGTTTTTT. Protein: CASSLAGGDEKLFF.

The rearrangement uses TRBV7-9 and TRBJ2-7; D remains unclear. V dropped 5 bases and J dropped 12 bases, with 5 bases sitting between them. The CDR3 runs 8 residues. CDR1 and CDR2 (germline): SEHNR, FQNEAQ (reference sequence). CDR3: CASSPGYF. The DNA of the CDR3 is TGTGCCAGCAGCCCGGGGTACTTC.

CDR3 bases: TGTGCCAGCAGTGAAGGGGACTCTAGGGAGCAGTACTTC. This codes for CASSEGDSREQYF. The chain joins TRBV2 to TRBJ2-5; D may be TRBD2 (6 bases). This CDR3 contains 13 residues. Deletions cut 1 base from V and 11 bases from J, with 14 bases between. Germline values: CDR1 SNHLY, CDR2 FYNNEI.

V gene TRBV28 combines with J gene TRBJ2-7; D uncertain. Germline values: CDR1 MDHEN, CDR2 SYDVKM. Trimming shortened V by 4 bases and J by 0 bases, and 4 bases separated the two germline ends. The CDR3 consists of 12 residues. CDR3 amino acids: CASSSSSYEQYF. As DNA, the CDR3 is TGTGCCAGCAGTTCCAGCTCCTACGAGCAGTACTTC. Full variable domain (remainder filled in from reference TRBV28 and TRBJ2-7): DVKVTQSSRYLVKRTGEKVFLECVQDMDHENMFWYRQDPGLGLRLIYFSYDVKMKEKGDIPEGYSVSREKKERFSLILESASTNQTSMYLCASSSSSYEQYFGPGTRLTVT.

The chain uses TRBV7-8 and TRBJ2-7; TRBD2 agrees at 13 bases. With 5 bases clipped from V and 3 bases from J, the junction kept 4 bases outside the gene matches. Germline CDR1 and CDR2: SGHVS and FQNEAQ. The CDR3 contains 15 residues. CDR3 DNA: TGTGCCAGCAGCCCACTAGCGGGAGGGGGCTACGAGCAGTACTTC. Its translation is CASSPLAGGGYEQYF.

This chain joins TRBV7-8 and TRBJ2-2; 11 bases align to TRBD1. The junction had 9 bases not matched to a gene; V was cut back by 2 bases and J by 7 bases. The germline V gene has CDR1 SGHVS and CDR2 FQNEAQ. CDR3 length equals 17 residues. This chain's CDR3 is CASSLKTGTGGFGELFF. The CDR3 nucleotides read TGTGCCAGCAGCTTAAAGACCGGGACAGGGGGTTTCGGGGAGCTGTTTTTT.

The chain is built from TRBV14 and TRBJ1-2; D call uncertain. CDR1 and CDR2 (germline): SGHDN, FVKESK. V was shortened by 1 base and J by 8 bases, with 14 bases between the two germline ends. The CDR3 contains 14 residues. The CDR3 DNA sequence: TGTGCCAGCAGCCAAGGCCTGGGAGGGTGCGGCTACACCTTC. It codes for CASSQGLGGCGYTF. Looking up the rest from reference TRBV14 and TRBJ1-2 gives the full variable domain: EAGVTQFPSHSVIEKGQTVTLRCDPISGHDNLYWYRRVMGKEIKFLLHFVKESKQDESGMPNNRFLAERTGGTYSTLKVQPAELEDSGVYFCASSQGLGGCGYTFGSGTRLTVV.

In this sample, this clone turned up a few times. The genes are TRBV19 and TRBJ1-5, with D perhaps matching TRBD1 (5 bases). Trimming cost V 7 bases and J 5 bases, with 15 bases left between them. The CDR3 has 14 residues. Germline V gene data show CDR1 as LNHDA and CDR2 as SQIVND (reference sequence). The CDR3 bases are TGTGCCAGTATGCTCAGGGAAGGTCATCAGCCCCAGCATTTT. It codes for CASMLREGHQPQHF.